A single sample gave rise to the 9 T cell receptor beta chains below, sequenced in a study of T cell responses to AZD1222 COVID-19 vaccine. Profiled with immunoSEQ multiplex PCR; TCRdb holds only in-frame clones, not every one. The sample holds about 91,000 clones, 70% to 90% seen once. The material was peripheral blood, obtained on day 0 of AZD1222 vaccination. These TCRs come from an adult in good health.

The chain joins TRBV4-2 to TRBJ1-1, with D possibly TRBD1 on 6 matching bases. V was shortened by 4 bases and J by 4 bases, with 19 bases between the two germline ends. The CDR3 is 16 residues long. The germline V gene has CDR1 LGHNA and CDR2 YNFKEQ. The DNA for the CDR3 is TGTGCCAGCAGCCCCCAAGGGACAAAGGTGGGCACTGAAGCTTTCTTT. Translation: CASSPQGTKVGTEAFF.

The chain couples TRBV2 to TRBJ2-7, with 14 bases that match TRBD2. In germline, CDR1 is SNHLY, CDR2 FYNNEI. Losses at the gene ends were 5 bases for V and 2 bases for J; bases not matched to a gene: 2. The CDR3 runs 15 residues. Here the CDR3 reads CASSKGLAGAYEQYF. As DNA, the CDR3 is TGTGCCAGCAGTAAGGGACTAGCGGGGGCCTACGAGCAGTACTTC.

The CDR3 spells CASSIGLAGAGANVLTF. The CDR3 DNA is TGTGCCAGTAGTATAGGCCTAGCGGGAGCTGGGGCCAACGTCCTGACTTTC. The chain uses TRBV19 and TRBJ2-6, with 10 bases aligning to TRBD2. Germline V gene data show CDR1 as LNHDA and CDR2 as SQIVND (reference sequence). J gave up 2 bases and V 1 base, and 2 bases lay outside the gene matches. The CDR3 spans 17 residues.

This chain connects TRBV4-3 to TRBJ1-5, with D tentatively TRBD1 (5 bases). CDR3 size: 15 residues. Germline CDR1 LGHNA, CDR2 YSLEER. The V end lost 0 bases, the J end lost 3 bases, and 9 bases lay between the germline ends. CDR3 sequence reads: CASSQDGQTNQPQHF. In nucleotides, the CDR3 is TGCGCCAGCAGCCAAGATGGACAAACCAATCAGCCCCAGCATTTT.

This sequence joins TRBV5-5 and TRBJ1-1, with no clear D. From germline, CDR1 is SGHKS and CDR2 YYEKEE (reference sequence). This CDR3 is built from 12 residues. V lost 0 bases and J lost 11, with 11 bases in between. CDR3 loop: CASSLETTGAFF. The CDR3, as DNA: TGTGCCAGCAGCTTGGAAACGACGGGGGCTTTCTTT.

This clone was seen once. The CDR3 bases are TGTGCCAGCAGCTTAGTAGCGGGGACCCGGGGTGGCGAGCAGTACTTC. This codes for CASSLVAGTRGGEQYF. The chain is built from TRBV7-8 and TRBJ2-7, with 8 bases that match TRBD2. The germline V gene has CDR1 SGHVS and CDR2 FQNEAQ. V shed 1 base and J 6 bases; nucleotides not matched to a gene: 11. This CDR3 region has 16 residues.

This rearrangement joins TRBV5-4 to TRBJ2-3; possible D gene TRBD2, 5 bases. There are 18 residues in the CDR3. V was cut by 0 bases and J by 5 bases, with 22 bases left in between. Germline assignment: CDR1 SGHNT and CDR2 YYREEE (reference sequence). Here the CDR3 DNA reads TGTGCCAGCAGCTTGGAGATTTTGGACTGGAAAAGGAGAGATACGCAGTATTTT. The encoded protein is CASSLEILDWKRRDTQYF.

The rearrangement links TRBV6-2 or TRBV6-3 to TRBJ2-1, with a possible D match to TRBD1 (6 bases). Germline-derived CDR1 and CDR2 are MNHEY and SVGEGT. This CDR3 has 14 amino acids. The V and J ends lost 3 bases and 4 bases respectively, with 10 bases between them. CDR3 sequence (DNA): TGTGCCAGCAGTTATACAGGGAATTACAATGAGCAGTTCTTC. Amino acids: CASSYTGNYNEQFF.

V gene TRBV5-1 combines with J gene TRBJ1-4, with TRBD1 identical over 7 bases. Per germline, CDR1 SGHRS and CDR2 YFSETQ. V lost 0 bases and J lost 4; bases outside the gene matches: 3. CDR3 length: 15 amino acids. The CDR3 spells CASSLAGTVNEKLFF. DNA for the CDR3: TGCGCCAGCAGCTTGGCCGGGACAGTTAATGAAAAACTGTTTTTT.